The next 10 T cell receptor beta chains were all read from a single sample in a study of T cell responses to AZD1222 COVID-19 vaccine. Clones were sequenced by immunoSEQ multiplex PCR, and TCRdb holds only the in-frame ones, with some missing. The sample lists about 51,000 clones; roughly 89% were seen once. The sequencing used peripheral blood, collected 28 days after the second AZD1222 dose. Receptors originate from an adult who received the AZD1222 COVID-19 vaccine.

The chain recombines TRBV7-2 with TRBJ1-4; D remains ambiguous. V lost 3 bases to trimming and J lost 10 bases, with 15 bases between them. The germline V gene encodes CDR1 SGHTA and CDR2 FQGNSA. CDR3 size: 14 residues. The DNA of the CDR3 is TGTGCCAGCAGCTTCGGCCCTTCAGGCGCAAAACTGTTTTTT. Residues: CASSFGPSGAKLFF.

The genes are TRBV6-5 and TRBJ1-5; 7 bases fit TRBD1. V dropped 5 bases and J dropped 7; count of bases not matched to a gene: 5. CDR3 length equals 13 residues. Germline lookup yields CDR1 MNHEY and CDR2 SVGAGI. CDR3 loop: CASSRQGSQPQHF. The CDR3 DNA is TGTGCCAGCAGTCGACAGGGATCCCAGCCCCAGCATTTT.

This chain joins TRBV28 and TRBJ2-3; 9 nucleotides align to TRBD1. The V gene's germline CDR1 is MDHEN and CDR2 SYDVKM. After removal of 6 bases from V and 3 bases from J, the junction contained 10 bases not matched to a gene. This CDR3 is built from 16 residues. CDR3 DNA sequence: TGTGCCAGCAGGCCCGGACAGGGGATAAGGACAGATACGCAGTATTTT. This translates into CASRPGQGIRTDTQYF. The whole variable domain, filled in from reference TRBV28 and TRBJ2-3, reads DVKVTQSSRYLVKRTGEKVFLECVQDMDHENMFWYRQDPGLGLRLIYFSYDVKMKEKGDIPEGYSVSREKKERFSLILESASTNQTSMYLCASRPGQGIRTDTQYFGPGTRLTVL.

This rearrangement joins TRBV7-9 to TRBJ2-2, with 7 bases matching TRBD2. Looked up from germline, CDR1 is SEHNR and CDR2 is FQNEAQ (reference sequence). This CDR3 is 15 amino acids long. After removal of 2 bases from V and 3 bases from J, the junction contained 3 bases not matched to a gene. CDR3 in DNA: TGTGCCAGCAGCTTATTCCTAGCGGACACCGGGGAGCTGTTTTTT. Protein: CASSLFLADTGELFF.

The gene calls are TRBV18 and TRBJ2-2; D not resolved. The CDR3 is made up of 16 amino acids. Germline loops: CDR1 KGHSH, CDR2 LQKENI. V lost 6 bases, J lost 1 base, and 15 bases lay in between. The CDR3 nucleotides read TGTGCCAGCTCCCTTGGACGATTAGGGAACACCGGGGAGCTGTTTTTT. This encodes CASSLGRLGNTGELFF.

V usage is TRBV3-1 (or the pseudogene TRBV3-2) and J usage is TRBJ1-2, with 10 bases identical to TRBD1. The CDR3 spans 14 residues. Looked up from germline, CDR1 is LGHDT and CDR2 is YNNKEL (reference sequence). Trimming at V came to 1 base and at J to 8 bases, leaving 4 bases not matched to a gene. CDR3 residues: CASSQGQGAEGYTF. The CDR3 DNA reads as TGTGCCAGCAGCCAAGGACAGGGGGCGGAGGGCTACACCTTC.

This rearrangement joins TRBV29-1 to TRBJ1-1, with D maybe TRBD1 (6 bases). Trimming pared 6 bases from V and 1 base from J, leaving 12 bases between. CDR1 is SQVTM and CDR2 is ANQGSEA in the germline V gene. The CDR3 has 13 amino acids. The CDR3: CSVNTGWNTEAFF. The CDR3 DNA is TGCAGCGTAAACACAGGGTGGAACACTGAAGCTTTCTTT.

The genes are TRBV11-3 and TRBJ1-1; tentatively, D is TRBD1 (6 bases). The CDR3 consists of 16 residues. The V gene lost 0 bases and the J gene lost 5 bases, with 16 bases spanning the gap. Germline CDR1 SGHNT, CDR2 YENEEA. CDR3: CASSLEKLGARTEAFF. The CDR3 coding sequence is TGTGCCAGCAGCTTAGAAAAACTGGGGGCGCGAACTGAAGCTTTCTTT.

V and J are TRBV7-8 and TRBJ2-1; no clear D gene. V lost 2 bases, J lost 2 bases, and 7 bases lay in between. CDR3 length: 14 residues. Germline V CDR1 and CDR2: SGHVS, FQNEAQ. DNA for the CDR3: TGTGCCAGCAGCTTAACCCCGGCCTACAATGAGCAGTTCTTC. Amino acid sequence: CASSLTPAYNEQFF.

The chain employs TRBV10-2 and TRBJ2-3; perhaps D is TRBD1 or TRBD2 (5 bases each). V was clipped by 8 bases and J by 0 bases, with 15 bases between them. CDR1 and CDR2 from the germline V gene are WSHSY and SAAADI. The CDR3 spans 15 residues. The chain's CDR3 is CASLGESFSTDTQYF. Written as DNA, the CDR3 is TGCGCCAGCCTAGGGGAGTCCTTTAGCACAGATACGCAGTATTTT.